This T cell receptor beta chain was captured by sequencing in a study of TIL therapy for anti-PD-1-resistant metastatic lung cancer (dated by TCRdb to the early 2020s). About the study as a whole: Before any PD-1/PD-L1 blockade was given, tumors were harvested, nivolumab was then administered, and patients who progressed went on to receive lymphodepletion, an infusion of expanded TIL, and IL-2. Across the cohort, whole-exome sequencing showed a median non-synonymous tumor mutation burden of roughly 1.5 mutations per megabase. Tumor and peripheral blood T cell receptor beta sequencing was used to track clonotypes across tumor, expanded TIL product and serial blood samples. The cohort was predominantly lung adenocarcinoma, with a handful of EGFR-mutant and two ALK-rearranged tumors, and half of patients were current or former smokers. A median age of about 57 years (range about 35-85) and a median tumor PD-L1 proportion score of more than 5% were recorded among enrolled patients. Findings and caveats that apply to the study as a whole: The study protocol defined all tumor marker inferences as exploratory. The baseline peripheral repertoire was partially replaced by infused TIL clonotypes, which then decayed over months, and persistence showed no apparent association with response. Generalizability was limited because the cohort was highly selected, with more treatment-naive, never-smoker and oncogene-addicted patients included than is typical.

The CDR1 and CDR2 encoded by the germline V gene (reference sequence) are DFQATT and SNEGSKA. Trimming at the junction amounts to 6 bases on V and 3 bases on J, and the germline ends lie 8 bases apart. The CDR3, cysteine through phenylalanine, is 11 amino acids long. Of the read, only the CDR3 DNA is kept; its 33 bases are in frame from base 1. Read against the paper, the sample's time point label means: pre-treatment sample, taken before nivolumab and TIL therapy. Between October 2017 and 2020, a dual-center phase I trial enrolled adults who had stage 4 NSCLC. Samples were obtained from a single-arm, open-label phase I trial in which tumor-infiltrating lymphocyte therapy with nivolumab was evaluated in advanced non-small cell lung cancer. Mononuclear cells from blood collected in EDTA tubes were isolated on a Ficoll gradient and snap-frozen as pellets, and DNA was then extracted using a Qiagen mini-prep kit.

TCR beta CDR3 regions were amplified from genomic DNA with the immunoSEQ v3 hsTCRB kit using bias-controlled multiplex PCR. TCR libraries were sequenced on an Illumina NextSeq 500 to 1.5 million to 2.5 million read pairs for survey level or roughly 5-6.5 million for deep level. In the paper's pipeline: Clonality was reported by immunoSEQ Analyzer software, which also assigned V, D and J genes and filtered out non-productive sequences. To compare repertoires between infused TIL and blood, productive Simpson clonality was used along with the Morisita overlap index of productive TRB rearrangements. The absolute count of a clonotype in blood was estimated by multiplying the lymphocyte count by the CD3+ fraction and by the productive frequency of the clone. TCRdb holds this immuneACCESS table with in-frame rearrangements only. Some clones are missing; in checked studies, unresolved V genes explain under half, and the rest has no known cause. The V and J calls and the clone size are those of that table, but D and trimming were determined from the DNA. A total of tens of thousands of clones appear in this sample, 78% of them only once. Less than 8.5% of the sample is held by the ten biggest clonotypes.

A note on this clone: The antigen it recognizes is unknown. The sample holds no much larger clone one base away, and base qualities are not on file.

Specimen: blood, collected at baseline. Recombination joined TRBV20-1 with TRBJ1-2; no D gene is confidently identified. The clonotype comes from a person aged 25 to 79 with non-small cell lung cancer. The CDR3 sequence is CSADWDYGYTF. The bases read TGCAGTGCCGACTGGGACTATGGCTACACCTTC.